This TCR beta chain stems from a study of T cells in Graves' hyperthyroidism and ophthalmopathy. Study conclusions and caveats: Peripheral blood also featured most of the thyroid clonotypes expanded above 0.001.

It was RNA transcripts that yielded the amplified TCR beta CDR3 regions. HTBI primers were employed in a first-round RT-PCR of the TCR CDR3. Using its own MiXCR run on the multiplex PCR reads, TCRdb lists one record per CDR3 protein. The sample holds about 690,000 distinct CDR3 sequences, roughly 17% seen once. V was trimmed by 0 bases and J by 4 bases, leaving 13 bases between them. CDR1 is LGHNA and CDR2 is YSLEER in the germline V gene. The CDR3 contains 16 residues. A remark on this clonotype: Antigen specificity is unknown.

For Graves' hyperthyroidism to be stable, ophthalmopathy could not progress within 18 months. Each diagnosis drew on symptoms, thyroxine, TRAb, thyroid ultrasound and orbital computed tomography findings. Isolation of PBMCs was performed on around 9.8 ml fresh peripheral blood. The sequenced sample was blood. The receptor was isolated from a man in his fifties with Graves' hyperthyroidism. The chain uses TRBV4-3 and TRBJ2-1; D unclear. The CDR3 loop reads CASSQDKWSNYNEQFF. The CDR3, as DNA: TGCGCCAGCAGCCAAGATAAATGGTCCAATTACAATGAGCAGTTCTTC.